What follows are 24 T cell receptor beta chains derived from one specimen sequenced in a study of CD8+ T cells in alopecia areata (dated by TCRdb to the late 2010s). Per the publication, the time point label means: baseline before oral tofacitinib. The receptor library was made with the immunoSEQ multiplex PCR assay. RNA was extracted from all samples and reverse transcribed into cDNA as template for TCR sequencing. TCRdb carries this immuneACCESS record with in-frame sequences only. Its versions omit some clonotypes, under half of them owing to an unresolved V gene in the studies checked, with the rest unexplained. The sample table holds 150,000 to 190,000 clones, of which under 60% were seen once. The leading ten clones occupy just under 20% of the sample. The source was CD8+ T cells sorted from blood, collected at week 0. The receptors here all came from a human donor with alopecia areata.

This clone was seen just once. J is TRBJ2-7 and V is TRBV4-3; D gene unclear. From germline, CDR1 is LGHNA and CDR2 YSLEER. CDR3 size: 14 residues. Trimming removed 1 base at V and 5 bases at J, with 12 bases between. The CDR3 reads CASSQGGVGNEQYF. The CDR3 coding sequence is TGCGCCAGCAGCCAAGGTGGGGTTGGCAACGAGCAGTACTTC.

Concerning this clone itself: This CDR3 is also generated by other DNA sequences in the sample. V usage is TRBV5-6 and J usage is TRBJ2-7; perhaps TRBD2 as D (5 bases). CDR1 and CDR2 from the germline V gene are SGHDT and YYEEEE. The CDR3 runs to 12 residues. V lost 0 bases and J lost 6, with 7 bases in between. CDR3 DNA sequence: TGTGCCAGCAGCTTGGGAGGGAGCGAGCAGTACTTC. As protein: CASSLGGSEQYF.

V usage is TRBV4-3 and J usage is TRBJ2-1; perhaps TRBD1 as D (7 bases). CDR3 length: 14 residues. Germline V gene lookup returns CDR1 LGHNA and CDR2 YSLEER. The V and J ends lost 1 base and 6 bases respectively, with 10 bases between them. The CDR3 coding sequence is TGCGCCAGCAGCCAAGGGCAGGGGGGCAATGAGCAGTTCTTC. Translating it yields CASSQGQGGNEQFF.

The V and J genes are TRBV4-1 and TRBJ2-1; no clear D. The V end lost 4 bases, the J end lost 4 bases, and 11 bases lay between the germline ends. Germline assignment: CDR1 MGHRA and CDR2 YSYEKL. CDR3 size: 14 residues. The CDR3 nucleotides are TGCGCCAGCAGCCGAACAGTGGGGTACAATGAGCAGTTCTTC. Protein product: CASSRTVGYNEQFF.

The rearrangement joins TRBV19 to TRBJ2-1, with D maybe TRBD1 (6 bases). Germline V gives CDR1 LNHDA, CDR2 SQIVND (reference sequence). Trimming pared 1 base from V and 2 bases from J, leaving 9 bases between. The CDR3 extends over 15 amino acids. The CDR3 here is CASSIGPGAYNEQFF. The CDR3 DNA reads TGTGCCAGTAGTATAGGCCCAGGGGCCTACAATGAGCAGTTCTTC. The full variable domain, completed using reference TRBV19 and TRBJ2-1, is DGGITQSPKYLFRKEGQNVTLSCEQNLNHDAMYWYRQDPGQGLRLIYYSQIVNDFQKGDIAEGYSVSREKKESFPLTVTSAQKNPTAFYLCASSIGPGAYNEQFFGPGTRLTVL.

The chain uses TRBV30 and TRBJ2-7; no clear D. The V gene's germline CDR1 is GTSNPN and CDR2 SVGIG (reference sequence). Deletions cut 3 bases from V and 5 bases from J, with 17 bases between. CDR3 length: 14 residues. The CDR3 region is CAWSGSGGVNEQYF. CDR3 in DNA: TGTGCCTGGAGCGGCTCGGGTGGGGTTAACGAGCAGTACTTC.

This clone has a handful of counts. The rearrangement uses TRBV29-1 and TRBJ2-7, with a possible D match to TRBD1 (6 bases). The ends were cut back, 4 bases at V and 1 base at J, with 8 bases in the middle. This CDR3 comprises 12 residues. Germline CDR1 reads SQVTM; CDR2 reads ANQGSEA. The CDR3 protein is CSVGDKSYEQYF. CDR3 bases: TGCAGCGTTGGGGACAAGTCCTACGAGCAGTACTTC.

This clone was counted a few times. The genes are TRBV7-8 and TRBJ2-1; D is unclear. V was shortened by 5 bases and J by 0 bases, with 14 bases between the two germline ends. CDR3 size: 16 residues. Germline CDR1 reads SGHVS; CDR2 reads FQNEAQ. The CDR3 nucleotides are TGTGCCAGCAGCCCCCGAACACCGAGCTCCTACAATGAGCAGTTCTTC. This codes for CASSPRTPSSYNEQFF.

The CDR3 sequence is CASSPWTSESTDTQYF. DNA for the CDR3: TGTGCCAGCAGCCCGTGGACTAGCGAATCCACAGATACGCAGTATTTT. V gene TRBV7-2 combines with J gene TRBJ2-3; 9 bases agree with TRBD2. The CDR3 loop spans 16 amino acids. Germline CDR1 is SGHTA and CDR2 is FQGNSA. The ends lost 5 bases at V and 2 bases at J; junction bases unmatched: 8.

In DNA form, the CDR3 reads TGTGCCAGCAGCTTGGGAGGAGAAGAGACCCAGTACTTC. It specifies CASSLGGEETQYF. This chain connects TRBV7-8 to TRBJ2-5; D is possibly TRBD2 (6 bases). Trimming took 3 bases from V and 3 from J, leaving 8 bases between them. Germline CDR1 and CDR2: SGHVS and FQNEAQ. The CDR3 has 13 residues.

The chain has TRBV4-3 and TRBJ1-1; 7 nucleotides line up with TRBD1. The CDR3 has 15 residues. V shed 3 bases, J shed 0 bases, and the junction held 4 bases outside the gene matches. Germline loops: CDR1 LGHNA, CDR2 YSLEER. The CDR3 sequence: CASSHTGELNTEAFF. In DNA, the CDR3 is TGCGCCAGCAGCCACACAGGGGAACTGAACACTGAAGCTTTCTTT.

V and J are TRBV2 and TRBJ2-7, with 7 positions matching TRBD1. This CDR3 spans 15 amino acids. V was pared by 7 bases and J by 1 base, with 10 bases of the junction left unmatched. Germline values: CDR1 SNHLY, CDR2 FYNNEI. The CDR3 loop reads CASTKEGAESYEQYF. CDR3 coding DNA: TGTGCCAGCACTAAAGAGGGGGCAGAATCCTACGAGCAGTACTTC.

The rearrangement uses TRBV5-6 and TRBJ2-1; tentatively, D is TRBD2 (6 bases). The V end lost 2 bases, the J end lost 7 bases, and 7 bases lay between the germline ends. The germline V gene has CDR1 SGHDT and CDR2 YYEEEE. The CDR3 consists of 12 residues. This chain's CDR3 is CASSFGGNEQFF. The CDR3 coding sequence is TGTGCCAGCAGCTTCGGGGGAAATGAGCAGTTCTTC. The full variable domain, in which reference TRBV5-6 and TRBJ2-1 provide the parts outside the CDR3, is DAGVTQSPTHLIKTRGQQVTLRCSPKSGHDTVSWYQQALGQGPQFIFQYYEEEERQRGNFPDRFSGHQFPNYSSELNVNALLLGDSALYLCASSFGGNEQFFGPGTRLTVL.

The CDR3 protein is CAWSVGGGGSTDTQYF. CDR3 DNA: TGTGCCTGGAGTGTCGGGGGGGGAGGTAGTACAGATACGCAGTATTTT. The chain employs TRBV30 and TRBJ2-3; 8 bases are a match to TRBD2. CDR1 is GTSNPN and CDR2 is SVGIG in the germline V gene (reference sequence). The V segment lost 0 bases and the J segment 3 bases; nucleotides outside the gene matches: 8. The CDR3 loop spans 16 amino acids. Full variable domain (missing parts from reference TRBV30 and TRBJ2-3): SQTIHQWPATLVQPVGSPLSLECTVEGTSNPNLYWYRQAAGRGLQLLFYSVGIGQISSEVPQNLSASRPQDRQFILSSKKLLLSDSGFYLCAWSVGGGGSTDTQYFGPGTRLTVL.

This clone was seen a handful of times. This chain links TRBV14 with TRBJ2-1; D gene unclear. V was clipped by 1 base and J by 13 bases, with 14 bases between them. The V gene's germline CDR1 is SGHDN and CDR2 FVKESK. CDR3 length equals 13 residues. CDR3 sequence reads: CASSQAPRTKQFF. The CDR3 DNA is TGTGCCAGCAGCCAAGCCCCAAGAACCAAACAGTTCTTC.

This clone has more than one count but fewer than ten. The rearrangement joins TRBV19 to TRBJ1-1; D unresolved. CDR1 and CDR2 (germline): LNHDA, SQIVND (reference sequence). V dropped 1 base and J dropped 1 base, with 7 bases sitting between them. CDR3 size: 14 residues. CDR3 coding DNA: TGTGCCAGTAGTATAGGGCGGGAGAACACTGAAGCTTTCTTT. Its translation: CASSIGRENTEAFF.

The chain has TRBV15 and TRBJ1-4; D might be TRBD1 (6 bases). The CDR3 totals 15 residues. The V end lost 4 bases, the J end lost 7 bases, and 16 bases lay between the germline ends. Germline lookup yields CDR1 LNHNV and CDR2 YYDKDF (reference sequence). The CDR3 DNA sequence: TGTGCCACCAGCACCCTCGGGGGGGCTTTTGAAAAACTGTTTTTT. Translation gives CATSTLGGAFEKLFF.

This chain joins TRBV25-1 and TRBJ1-2; no reliable D call. The germline CDR1 and CDR2 sequences are MGHDK and SYGVNS. The CDR3 runs 10 residues. V shed 10 bases and J shed 8 bases, with 11 bases lying between them. CDR3 nucleotide sequence: TGTGCCACGTCCAGTGGCGGCTACACCTTC. It codes for CATSSGGYTF.

This clone was recorded a few times. This chain uses TRBV4-3 with TRBJ1-4, with D perhaps matching TRBD1 (5 bases). With 0 bases removed from V and 6 bases from J, the gap between germline ends came to 20 bases. Germline V gene lookup returns CDR1 LGHNA and CDR2 YSLEER. This CDR3 has 18 amino acids. CDR3 region: CASSQEEAGVLPYEKLFF. The CDR3 DNA reads TGCGCCAGCAGCCAAGAGGAGGCGGGGGTGCTACCCTATGAAAAACTGTTTTTT.

The sample holds a few counts of this clone. The sample contains more than one DNA sequence encoding this CDR3. The V call is TRBV30, the J call TRBJ2-7; 10 bases are a match to TRBD1. V shed 2 bases and J 4 bases; nucleotides not matched to a gene: 5. The CDR3 totals 14 residues. CDR1 is GTSNPN and CDR2 is SVGIG in the germline V gene (reference sequence). The CDR3, as DNA: TGTGCCTGGAGTCCTGGGACAGGGGTGTACGAGCAGTACTTC. Translation gives CAWSPGTGVYEQYF.

The table lists this clone with a few counts. V usage is TRBV7-2 and J usage is TRBJ2-3, with 9 bases aligning to TRBD1. Germline V CDR1 and CDR2: SGHTA, FQGNSA. The length of the CDR3 is 15 residues. Trimming cost V 5 bases and J 5 bases; bases outside gene matches: 8. The CDR3 DNA is TGTGCCAGCAGCCCGGACAGGGGAGTTGGAGATACGCAGTATTTT. Amino acid sequence: CASSPDRGVGDTQYF.

The V gene is TRBV7-8, the J gene TRBJ1-5; the D is unclear. V dropped 5 bases and J dropped 7 bases, with 12 bases sitting between them. Germline CDR1 is SGHVS and CDR2 is FQNEAQ. This CDR3 is 13 amino acids long. CDR3 DNA: TGTGCCAGCAGCGGTGGCGTTCCCCAGCCCCAGCATTTT. It encodes CASSGGVPQPQHF. Together with reference TRBV7-8 and TRBJ1-5, the CDR3 gives the full variable domain: GAGVSQSPRYKVAKRGQDVALRCDPISGHVSLFWYQQALGQGPEFLTYFQNEAQLDKSGLPSDRFFAERPEGSVSTLKIQRTQQEDSAVYLCASSGGVPQPQHFGDGTRLSIL.

This chain connects TRBV29-1 to TRBJ2-7; TRBD1 matches at 7 bases. There are 12 residues in the CDR3. From germline, CDR1 is SQVTM and CDR2 ANQGSEA. J lost 4 bases, V lost 4 bases, and 4 bases had no gene match. The CDR3 region is CSVAQGVYEQYF. CDR3 nucleotide sequence: TGCAGCGTTGCGCAGGGGGTGTACGAGCAGTACTTC.

The rearrangement links TRBV29-1 to TRBJ2-1; D remains ambiguous. The CDR3 runs to 12 residues. Per the germline V gene, CDR1 is SQVTM and CDR2 is ANQGSEA. The DNA of the CDR3 is TGCAACCTTCGGACCCCCTCCGGAGAGCAGTTCTTC. This gives the protein CNLRTPSGEQFF.